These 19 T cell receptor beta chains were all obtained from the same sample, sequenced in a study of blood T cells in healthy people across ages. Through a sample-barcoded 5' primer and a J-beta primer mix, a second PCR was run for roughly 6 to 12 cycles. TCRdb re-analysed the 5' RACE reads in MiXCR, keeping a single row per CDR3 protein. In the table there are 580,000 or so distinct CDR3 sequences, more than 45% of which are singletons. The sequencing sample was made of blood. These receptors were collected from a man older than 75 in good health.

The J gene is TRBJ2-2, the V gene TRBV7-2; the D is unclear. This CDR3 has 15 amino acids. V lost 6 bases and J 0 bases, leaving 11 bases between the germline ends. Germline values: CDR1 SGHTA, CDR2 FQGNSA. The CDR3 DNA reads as TGTGCCAGCAGACCCCAACCAACGAACACCGGGGAGCTGTTTTTT. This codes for CASRPQPTNTGELFF.

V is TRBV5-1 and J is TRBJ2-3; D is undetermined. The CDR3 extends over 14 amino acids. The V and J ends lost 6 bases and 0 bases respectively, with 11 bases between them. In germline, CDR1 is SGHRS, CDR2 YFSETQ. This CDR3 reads CASNLGGSTDTQYF. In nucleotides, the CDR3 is TGCGCCAGCAATCTCGGCGGAAGCACAGATACGCAGTATTTT.

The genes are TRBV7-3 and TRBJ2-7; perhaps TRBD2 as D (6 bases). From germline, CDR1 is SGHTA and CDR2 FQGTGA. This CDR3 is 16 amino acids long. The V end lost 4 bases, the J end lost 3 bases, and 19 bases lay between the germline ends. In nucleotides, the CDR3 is TGTGCCAGCAGCTCATACTCCGGGAGTATGGGCTACGAGCAGTACTTC. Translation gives CASSSYSGSMGYEQYF. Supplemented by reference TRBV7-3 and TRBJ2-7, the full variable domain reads GAGVSQTPSNKVTEKGKYVELRCDPISGHTALYWYRQSLGQGPEFLIYFQGTGAADDSGLPNDRFFAVRPEGSVSTLKIQRTERGDSAVYLCASSSYSGSMGYEQYFGPGTRLTVT.

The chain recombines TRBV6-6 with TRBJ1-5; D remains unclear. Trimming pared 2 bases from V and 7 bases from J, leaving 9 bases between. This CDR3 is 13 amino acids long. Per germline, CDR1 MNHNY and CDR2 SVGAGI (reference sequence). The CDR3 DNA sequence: TGTGCCAGCAGTTACGGGAGCGCCCAGCCCCAGCATTTT. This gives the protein CASSYGSAQPQHF.

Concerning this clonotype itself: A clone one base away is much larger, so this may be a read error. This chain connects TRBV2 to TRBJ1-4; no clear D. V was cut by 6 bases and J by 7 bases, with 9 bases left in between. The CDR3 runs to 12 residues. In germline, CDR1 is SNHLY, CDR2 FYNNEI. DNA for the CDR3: TGTGCCAGCAGGATAGGGTTTGAAAAACTGTTTTTT. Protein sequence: CASRIGFEKLFF. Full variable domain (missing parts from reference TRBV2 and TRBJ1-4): EPEVTQTPSHQVTQMGQEVILRCVPISNHLYFYWYRQILGQKVEFLVSFYNNEISEKSEIFDDQFSVERPDGSNFTLKIRSTKLEDSAMYFCASRIGFEKLFFGSGTQLSVL.

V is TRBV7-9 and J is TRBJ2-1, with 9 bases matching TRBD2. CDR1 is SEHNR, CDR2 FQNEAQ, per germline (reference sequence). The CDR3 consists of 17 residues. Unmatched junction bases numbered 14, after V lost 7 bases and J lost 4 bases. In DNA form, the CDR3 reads TGTGCCAGCATTCTAGCGGGGCCTTCCACCCCTTACAATGAGCAGTTCTTC. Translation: CASILAGPSTPYNEQFF.

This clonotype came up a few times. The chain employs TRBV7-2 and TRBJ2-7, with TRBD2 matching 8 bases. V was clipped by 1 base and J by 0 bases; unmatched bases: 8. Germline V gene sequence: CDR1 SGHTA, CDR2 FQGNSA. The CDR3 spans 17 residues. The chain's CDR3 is CASSLVGSGGTSYEQYF. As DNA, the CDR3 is TGTGCCAGCAGCTTAGTTGGAAGCGGGGGTACCTCCTACGAGCAGTACTTC. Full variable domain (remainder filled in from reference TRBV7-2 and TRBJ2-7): GAGVSQSPSNKVTEKGKDVELRCDPISGHTALYWYRQSLGQGLEFLIYFQGNSAPDKSGLPSDRFSAERTGGSVSTLTIQRTQQEDSAVYLCASSLVGSGGTSYEQYFGPGTRLTVT.

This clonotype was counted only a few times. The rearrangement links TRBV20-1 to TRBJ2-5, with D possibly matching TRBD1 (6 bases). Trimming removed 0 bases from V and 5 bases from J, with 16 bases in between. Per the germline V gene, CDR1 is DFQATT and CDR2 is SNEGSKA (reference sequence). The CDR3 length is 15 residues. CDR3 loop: CSARDPQGFVETQYF. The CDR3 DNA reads TGCAGTGCTAGAGATCCACAGGGCTTCGTCGAGACCCAGTACTTC.

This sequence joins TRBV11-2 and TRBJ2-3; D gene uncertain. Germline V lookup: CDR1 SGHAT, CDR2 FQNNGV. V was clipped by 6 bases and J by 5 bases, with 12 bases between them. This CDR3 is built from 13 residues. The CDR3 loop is CASRSPAGDTQYF. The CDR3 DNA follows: TGTGCCAGCAGGTCCCCGGCTGGAGATACGCAGTATTTT.

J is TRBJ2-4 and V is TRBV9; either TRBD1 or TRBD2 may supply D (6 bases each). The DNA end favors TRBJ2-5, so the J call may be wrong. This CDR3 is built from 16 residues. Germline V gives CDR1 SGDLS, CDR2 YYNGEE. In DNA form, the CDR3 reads TGTGCCAGCAGCGTAGCTGGGGGGCAGTTCCAAGAGACCCAGTACTTC. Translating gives CASSVAGGQFQETQYF.

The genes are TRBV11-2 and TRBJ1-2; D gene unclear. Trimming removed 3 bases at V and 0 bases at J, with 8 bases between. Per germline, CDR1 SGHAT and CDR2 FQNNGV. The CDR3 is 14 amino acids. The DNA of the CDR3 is TGTGCCAGCAGCTTCGGACGGACTAACTATGGCTACACCTTC. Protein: CASSFGRTNYGYTF.

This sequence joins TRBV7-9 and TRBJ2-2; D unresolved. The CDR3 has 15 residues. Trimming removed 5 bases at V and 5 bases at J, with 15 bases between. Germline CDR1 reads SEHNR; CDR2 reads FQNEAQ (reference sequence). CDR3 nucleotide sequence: TGTGCCAGCAGCCTCCGCCGGATTGGGACCGGGGAGCTGTTTTTT. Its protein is CASSLRRIGTGELFF.

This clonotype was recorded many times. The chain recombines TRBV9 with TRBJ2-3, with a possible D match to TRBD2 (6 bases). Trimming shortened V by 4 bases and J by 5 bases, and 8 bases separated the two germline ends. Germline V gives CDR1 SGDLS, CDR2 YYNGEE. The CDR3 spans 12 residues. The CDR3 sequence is CASSPEGDTQYF. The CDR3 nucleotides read TGTGCCAGCAGCCCGGAGGGAGATACGCAGTATTTT.

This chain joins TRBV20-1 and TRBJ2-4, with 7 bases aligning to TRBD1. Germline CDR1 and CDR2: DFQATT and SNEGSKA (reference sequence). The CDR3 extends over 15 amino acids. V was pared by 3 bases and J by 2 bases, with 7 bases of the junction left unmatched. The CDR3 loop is CSASDRVGTKNIQYF. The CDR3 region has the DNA TGCAGTGCTAGTGACAGGGTGGGAACCAAAAACATTCAGTACTTC.

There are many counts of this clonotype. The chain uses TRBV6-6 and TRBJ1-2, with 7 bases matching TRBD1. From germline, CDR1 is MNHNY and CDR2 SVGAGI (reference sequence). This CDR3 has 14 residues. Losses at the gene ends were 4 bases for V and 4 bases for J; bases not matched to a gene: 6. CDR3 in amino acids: CASSSETGIYGYTF. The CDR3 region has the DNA TGTGCCAGCAGTTCCGAGACAGGGATCTATGGCTACACCTTC.

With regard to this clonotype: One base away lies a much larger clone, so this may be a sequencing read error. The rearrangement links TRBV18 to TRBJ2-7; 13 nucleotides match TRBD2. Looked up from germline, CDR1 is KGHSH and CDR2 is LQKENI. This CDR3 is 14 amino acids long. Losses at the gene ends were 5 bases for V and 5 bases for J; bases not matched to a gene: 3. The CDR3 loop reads CASSRTSGSDEQYF. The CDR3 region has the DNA TGTGCCAGCTCAAGGACTAGCGGGAGTGACGAGCAGTACTTC. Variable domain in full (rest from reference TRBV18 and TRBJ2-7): NAGVMQNPRHLVRRRGQEARLRCSPMKGHSHVYWYRQLPEEGLKFMVYLQKENIIDESGMPKERFSAEFPKEGPSILRIQQVVRGDSAAYFCASSRTSGSDEQYFGPGTRLTVT.

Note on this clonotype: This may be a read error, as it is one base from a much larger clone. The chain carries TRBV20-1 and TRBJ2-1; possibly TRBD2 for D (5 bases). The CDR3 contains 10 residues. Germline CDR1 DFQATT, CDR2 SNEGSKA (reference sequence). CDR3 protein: CRARWEEQFF. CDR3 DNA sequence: TGCAGGGCTAGATGGGAGGAGCAGTTCTTC.

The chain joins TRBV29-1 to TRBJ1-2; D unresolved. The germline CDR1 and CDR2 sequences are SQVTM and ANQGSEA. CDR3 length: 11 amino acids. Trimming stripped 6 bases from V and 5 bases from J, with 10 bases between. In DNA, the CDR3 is TGCAGCGTCAGCACGGCTTATGGCTACACCTTC. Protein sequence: CSVSTAYGYTF.

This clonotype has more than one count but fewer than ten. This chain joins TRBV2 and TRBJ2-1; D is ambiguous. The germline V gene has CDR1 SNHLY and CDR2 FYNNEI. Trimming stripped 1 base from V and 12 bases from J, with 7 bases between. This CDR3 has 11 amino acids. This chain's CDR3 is CASSEGGLQFF. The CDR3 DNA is TGTGCCAGCAGTGAAGGGGGTCTGCAGTTCTTC.